This T cell receptor beta chain was captured by sequencing in a study of blood T cells in healthy people across ages. Regarding this clonotype: Its antigen is still unknown.

The germline V and J ends were trimmed by 0 bases and 5 bases, with 12 bases remaining between them. The CDR3 runs to 14 residues. Germline lookup yields CDR1 SGHRS and CDR2 YFSETQ. Study findings and constraints: The donors' CMV status was not determined, possibly confounding changes in expanded clonotypes.

Combining a sample-barcoded 5' primer with a J-beta primer mix, a second PCR ran for 7 to 11 cycles. Every cDNA was tagged by a template-switch adaptor with 12 random nucleotides. TCRdb re-analysed the 5' RACE reads in MiXCR, keeping a single row per CDR3 protein. This sample has 800,000 to 1,300,000 distinct CDR3 sequences, with around 27% found just once. The sample was also reused in another study, on T cells of mothers and their children.

This chain links TRBV5-1 with TRBJ2-7, with TRBD1 as a possible D gene (5 bases). Sequencing was carried out using blood. The TCR sequence derives from a girl aged 2 to 10 in good health. In DNA, the CDR3 is TGCGCCAGCAGCTTGGAGAAGGGGATGGACGAGCAGTACTTC. Amino acids: CASSLEKGMDEQYF.